This entry concerns a single T cell receptor beta chain. Its cognate antigen is unknown. Random-hexamer reverse transcription was applied to roughly 0.45 to 1 ug RNA. Amplification of TCR beta CDR3 used immunoSEQ multiplex PCR across 54 Vbeta and 13 Jbeta. Using its own MiXCR run on the immunoSEQ multiplex PCR reads, TCRdb lists one record per CDR3 protein. The sample has about 240,000 distinct CDR3 sequences; almost 97% are singletons. Per germline, CDR1 SGDLS and CDR2 YYNGEE. CDR3 length: 15 residues. The V end lost 0 bases, the J end lost 6 bases, and 15 bases lay between the germline ends. The data stem from a study of CD8 T cells in Susac syndrome. Across the study: Patients with Susac syndrome, at blood draw, were therapy-naive, on corticosteroids, or on intravenous immunoglobulin alone. Study conclusions and caveats: The authors found no clonal expansion in Susac syndrome CD4+ T cell repertoires.

Input material: CD4+ T cells from PBMCs. This chain links TRBV9 with TRBJ1-2, with D maybe TRBD1 (5 bases). The clonotype comes from a human donor with Susac syndrome. The CDR3 sequence: CASSVAGAGSHGYTF. The CDR3 bases are TGTGCCAGCAGCGTAGCTGGGGCAGGCTCCCATGGCTACACCTTC.